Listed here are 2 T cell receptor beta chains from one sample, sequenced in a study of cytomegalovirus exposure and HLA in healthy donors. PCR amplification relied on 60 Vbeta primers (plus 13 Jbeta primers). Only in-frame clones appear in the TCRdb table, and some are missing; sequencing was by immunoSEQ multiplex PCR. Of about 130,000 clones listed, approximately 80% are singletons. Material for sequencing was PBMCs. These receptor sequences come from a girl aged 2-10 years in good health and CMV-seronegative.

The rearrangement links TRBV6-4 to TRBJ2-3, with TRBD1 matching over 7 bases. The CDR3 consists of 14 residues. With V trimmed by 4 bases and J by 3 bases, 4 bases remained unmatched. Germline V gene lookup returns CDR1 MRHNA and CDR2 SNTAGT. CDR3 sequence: CASSGGGETDTQYF. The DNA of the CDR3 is TGTGCCAGCAGTGGAGGGGGCGAGACAGATACGCAGTATTTT.

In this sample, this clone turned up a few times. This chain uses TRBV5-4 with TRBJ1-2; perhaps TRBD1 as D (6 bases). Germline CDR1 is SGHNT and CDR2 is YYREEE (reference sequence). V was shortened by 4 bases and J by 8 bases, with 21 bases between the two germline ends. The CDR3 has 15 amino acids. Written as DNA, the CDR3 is TGTGCCAGCAGCAATGTCACTACAGGGTCTCGCGGCTACACCTTC. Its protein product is CASSNVTTGSRGYTF.